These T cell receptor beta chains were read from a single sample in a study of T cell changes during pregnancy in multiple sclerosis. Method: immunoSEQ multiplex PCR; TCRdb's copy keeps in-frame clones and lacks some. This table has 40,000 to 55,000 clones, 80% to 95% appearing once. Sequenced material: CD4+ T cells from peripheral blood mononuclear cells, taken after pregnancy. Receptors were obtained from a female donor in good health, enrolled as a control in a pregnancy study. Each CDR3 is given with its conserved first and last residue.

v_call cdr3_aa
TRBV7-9 CASSPQGTTTDTQYF
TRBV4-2 CASSQDLLASGAGSDTQYF
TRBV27 CASRKLGGEQYF
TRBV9 CASSVAASDTQYF
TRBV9 CASSRWGERTDTQYF
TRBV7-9 CASSKRSTYYGYTF
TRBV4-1 CASSQFPATAAGELFF
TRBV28 CASSFNTGTRGPQHF
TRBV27 CASSFGTGDDEQYF
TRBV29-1 CSAAGGAYEQYF
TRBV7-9 CASSPGGQAGGYTF
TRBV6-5 CASSYVTGDGYTF
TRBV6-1 CASSDAPVNGYTF
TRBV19 CASSRDRVYEQYF
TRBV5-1 CASSTQGLPDEKLFF
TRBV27 CASSFPVGGYTF
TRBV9 CASSVVSGRAWYNEQFF
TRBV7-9 CASSRDRGTYEQYF
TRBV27 CASLRERGRPGELFF
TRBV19 CASSLEHGGDLSYEQYF
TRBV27 CASSLKGFGGNTIYF
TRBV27 CASSLYGFGGTDTQYF
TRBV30 CAWSSKLQETQYF
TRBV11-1 CASSLLRGVGREQYF
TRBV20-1 CSAKTGDEQYF
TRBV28 CASSWGETRAFF
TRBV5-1 CASSETDGTASRDYGYTF
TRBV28 CASSRGQSPDEQYF
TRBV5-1 CASSLNTQGGQYF
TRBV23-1 CASSQGTGWTEAFF
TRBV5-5 CASSLGRRVPATEAFF
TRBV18 CASSSGQHFSYEQYF
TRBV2 CASGGTARNTEAFF
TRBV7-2 CASSRDYGYEQYF
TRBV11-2 CASSFQRSSYEQYF
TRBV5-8 CASSSGQGEKLFF
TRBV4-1 CASSHLGAYNEQFF
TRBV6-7 CASSYSGGQDRLDYSGNTIYF
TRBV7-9 CASSLRVSGRASYNEQFF
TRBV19 CASREETGELFF
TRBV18 CASSPRETGNEKLFF
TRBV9 CASSAGQGVYNEQFF
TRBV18 CASSPEASGASGIQYF
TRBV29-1 CSVKAGLSTDTQYF
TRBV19 CASSTGLGTEAFF
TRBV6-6 CASSYSTAENQPQHF